This is a list of T cell receptor beta chains from one sample in a study of T cells in Graves' hyperthyroidism and ophthalmopathy. TCRdb processed the multiplex PCR reads anew with MiXCR; each CDR3 protein has one entry. The sample has about 380,000 distinct CDR3 sequences, roughly 20% seen once; the top ten hold 35% to 45%. The specimen sequenced was blood. These receptors were obtained from a man aged 18 to 29 with Graves' ophthalmopathy. CDR3s include the opening cysteine and the closing phenylalanine or tryptophan. A D gene is named only where the DNA matches it firmly. Part of the rows lack a size; the others show once, few, many or a class for expanded clones.

clone_size,v_call,j_call,d_call,cdr3_nt,cdr3_aa
many,TRBV11-2,TRBJ2-5,NA,TGTGCCAGCAGCTTAGACGGACGTAGGGGAGTCGAGACCCAGTACTTC,CASSLDGRRGVETQYF
NA,TRBV7-9,TRBJ2-3,NA,TGTGCCAGCAGCTCGGTTAGCAGCACAGATACGCAGTATTTT,CASSSVSSTDTQYF
many,TRBV27,TRBJ2-7,NA,TGTGCCAGCAGTTTAACGCGGTCCGGGCCCTACGAGCAGTACTTC,CASSLTRSGPYEQYF
NA,TRBV9,TRBJ1-6,NA,TGTGCCAGCAGCGTAGGTGGTCAGGAGAATTCACCCCTCCACTTT,CASSVGGQENSPLHF
NA,TRBV20-1,TRBJ2-3,NA,TGCAGTGCTGAGCCGGGACTTTCCACAGATACGCAGTATTTT,CSAEPGLSTDTQYF
many,TRBV27,TRBJ2-6,NA,TGTGCCAGCGGGCCGCTGGGTCCGTGGGCCAACGTCCTGACTTTC,CASGPLGPWANVLTF
many,TRBV14,TRBJ2-3,TRBD1,TGTGCCAGCAGCCACGGGACAGGACTCGTAAATACGCAGTATTTT,CASSHGTGLVNTQYF
many,TRBV29-1,TRBJ1-1,TRBD1,TGCAGCGCCGGACCCGGGACAGGCGACGTCGCTTTCTTT,CSAGPGTGDVAFF
many,TRBV5-1,TRBJ2-4,NA,TGCGCCAGCAGCTTGGAATGGCGTCTAGGAAACATTCAGTACTTC,CASSLEWRLGNIQYF
many,TRBV20-1,TRBJ2-7,TRBD2,TGCAGTGCAGAGGGAGGGGACGGCACCTACGAGCAGTACTTC,CSAEGGDGTYEQYF
few,TRBV6-1,TRBJ2-2,TRBD1,TGTGCCAGCAGCACGACAGGGTCGAACACCGGGGAGCTGTTTTTT,CASSTTGSNTGELFF
NA,TRBV5-1,TRBJ2-6,TRBD1,TGCGCCAGCAGCCTAGTAACAGGGGGCGGTGGGGCCAACGTCCTGACTTTC,CASSLVTGGGGANVLTF
few,TRBV9,TRBJ2-2,NA,TGTGCCAGCAGCGGGGGGGCAGCCACCGGGGAGCTGTTTTTT,CASSGGAATGELFF
many,TRBV7-9,TRBJ2-1,NA,TGTGCCAGCAGCACTTACCAGGGCCCCTACAATGAGCAGTTCTTC,CASSTYQGPYNEQFF
many,TRBV3-1,TRBJ1-1,TRBD1,TGTGCCAGCAGCCATAGGCAGGGGGGCAACACTGAAGCTTTCTTT,CASSHRQGGNTEAFF
many,TRBV5-1,TRBJ1-5,TRBD1,TGCGCCAGCAGCTTAGGGGGCCCTAGCAATCAGCCCCAGCATTTT,CASSLGGPSNQPQHF
many,TRBV11-2,TRBJ2-1,NA,TGTGCCAGCAGCTTATTTGGAACATACAATGAGCAGTTCTTC,CASSLFGTYNEQFF
many,TRBV2,TRBJ1-1,NA,TGTGCCAGCCCAAGGGGCACTGAAGCTTTCTTT,CASPRGTEAFF
many,TRBV5-1,TRBJ1-2,NA,TGCGCCAGCAGCTTGGGAACTGGAGGGTTCGGCTACACCTTC,CASSLGTGGFGYTF
NA,TRBV9,TRBJ2-3,NA,TGTGCCAGCAGCTTTCAGGGGGGAACCACAGATACGCAGTATTTT,CASSFQGGTTDTQYF
few,TRBV7-8,TRBJ1-5,NA,TGTGCCAGCAGCTTCCGACAGTTCAATCAGCCCCAGCATTTT,CASSFRQFNQPQHF
few,TRBV12-3/TRBV12-4,TRBJ1-4,TRBD1,TGTGCCAGCAGTTTCCAGGGGGGGGGAGAAAAACTGTTTTTT,CASSFQGGGEKLFF
many,TRBV3-1,TRBJ2-1,TRBD2,TGTGCCAGCAGCCACGGAGAGCGGGGGCTTTATGAGCAGTTCTTC,CASSHGERGLYEQFF
few,TRBV6-1,TRBJ2-2,NA,TGTGCCAGCCAGAAAGAGACCACCGGGGAGCTGTTTTTT,CASQKETTGELFF
few,TRBV7-2,TRBJ2-5,NA,TGTGCCAGCAGCTTATCTAAGGCAGAGACCCAGTACTTC,CASSLSKAETQYF
NA,TRBV28,TRBJ2-1,NA,TGTGCCAGCAGCCAATACACTACAGACAGGTGGGGTGAGCAGTTCTTC,CASSQYTTDRWGEQFF
many,TRBV20-1,TRBJ1-2,NA,TGCAGTGCCCCCCGGGCAGGTTCCCCGTATGGCTACACCTTC,CSAPRAGSPYGYTF
NA,TRBV6-1,TRBJ2-3,NA,TGTGCCAGCACCCGGTCGAACAGGGCTAACACAGATACGCAGTATTTT,CASTRSNRANTDTQYF
NA,TRBV7-2,TRBJ1-6,TRBD1,TGTGCCAGCAGCCCAGGACAGGACGTGGGTTCACCCCTCCACTTT,CASSPGQDVGSPLHF
many,TRBV11-2,TRBJ2-1,NA,TGTGCCAGCAGCTTAGGCGACAGATACAATGAGCAGTTCTTC,CASSLGDRYNEQFF
many,TRBV7-3,TRBJ2-3,NA,TGTGCCAGCAGCTCACCGGGGCTCGATACGCAGTATTTT,CASSSPGLDTQYF
many,TRBV12-3/TRBV12-4,TRBJ2-1,TRBD2,TGTGCCAGCAGAACGGGGACTAGCGGGGGGTCTCGTGAGCAGTTCTTC,CASRTGTSGGSREQFF
many,TRBV6-1,TRBJ2-3,TRBD2,TGTGCCAGCAGTGCTCAGAGCGGGGGGGCAGATACGCAGTATTTT,CASSAQSGGADTQYF
many,TRBV19,TRBJ1-1,NA,TGTGCCAGTAGTATAGATAGTAGCTTCGGGGACTGGCACACTGAAGCTTTCTTT,CASSIDSSFGDWHTEAFF
many,TRBV7-6,TRBJ2-1,NA,TGTGCCAGCAGCTTAGTGGCTAGGAATGAGCAGTTCTTC,CASSLVARNEQFF
NA,TRBV13,TRBJ2-2,TRBD1,TGTGCCAGCAGCTTAGAAGGACAGGGGAACACCGGGGAGCTGTTTTTT,CASSLEGQGNTGELFF
NA,TRBV5-1,TRBJ2-7,NA,TGCGCCAGCAGCTTCGGGCAGGGCCGCTACGAGCAGTACTTC,CASSFGQGRYEQYF
once,TRBV19,TRBJ1-2,TRBD1,TGTGCCAGTAGTATCACAGGGGGCCAGGGGTATGGCTACACCTTC,CASSITGGQGYGYTF
NA,TRBV19,TRBJ1-5,NA,TGTGCCAGTAGATTGCAGCTCTATAGCAATCAGCCCCAGCATTTT,CASRLQLYSNQPQHF
NA,TRBV5-5,TRBJ1-4,NA,TGTGCCAGCAGATACGACAGGACCAATGAAAAACTGTTTTTT,CASRYDRTNEKLFF
many,TRBV10-3,TRBJ1-5,TRBD1,TGTGCCATCAGTGAGTCGATGGGGACAGGGGTTGACAATCAGCCCCAGCATTTT,CAISESMGTGVDNQPQHF
NA,TRBV7-9,TRBJ2-1,NA,TGTGCCAGCAGCTTGGGGACCCGGGGAGGTAATGGGCAGTTCTTC,CASSLGTRGGNGQFF
NA,TRBV6-4,TRBJ2-3,NA,TGTGCCAGCAGTGACTCACCGACAGATACGCAGTATTTT,CASSDSPTDTQYF